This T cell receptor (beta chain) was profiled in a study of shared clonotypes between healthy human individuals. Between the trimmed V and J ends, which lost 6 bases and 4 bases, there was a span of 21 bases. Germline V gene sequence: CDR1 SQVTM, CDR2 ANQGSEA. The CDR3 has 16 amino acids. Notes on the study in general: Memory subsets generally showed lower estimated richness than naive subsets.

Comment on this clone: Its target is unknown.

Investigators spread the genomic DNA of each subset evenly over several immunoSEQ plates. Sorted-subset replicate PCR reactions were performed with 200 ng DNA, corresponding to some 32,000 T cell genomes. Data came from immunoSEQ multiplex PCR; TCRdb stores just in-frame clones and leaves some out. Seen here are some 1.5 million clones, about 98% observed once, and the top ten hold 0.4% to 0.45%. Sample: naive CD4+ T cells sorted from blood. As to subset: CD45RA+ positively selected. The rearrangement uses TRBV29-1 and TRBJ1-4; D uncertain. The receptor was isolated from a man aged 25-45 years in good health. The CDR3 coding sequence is TGCAGCGTCGGTGTTGGAATCAGGACGGATAATGAAAAACTGTTTTTT. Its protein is CSVGVGIRTDNEKLFF.